This T cell receptor (beta chain) derives from a study of T cell responses to AZD1222 COVID-19 vaccine. For the study at large: Some second doses came at about 4 weeks and others at about 12 weeks; these were pooled. Overall study findings and caveats: Clonal diversity was possibly underestimated, and white British individuals and females predominated among donors.

The CDR3 is 15 amino acids. With V trimmed by 2 bases and J by 8 bases, 8 bases remained unmatched. Germline CDR1 is SGHTA and CDR2 is FQGTGA. Only a few counts were recorded for this clone. Its antigen is unknown. Some clones are missing from TCRdb's copy, which holds only in-frame ones; the method was immunoSEQ multiplex PCR. The table records about 130,000 clones, around 90% of them present only once. The material sequenced was peripheral blood, taken on day 0 of AZD1222 vaccination. The chain carries TRBV7-3 and TRBJ1-4; 7 nucleotides agree with TRBD1. This sequence was found in an adult in good health. CDR3 sequence: CASSLGGGQTEKLFF. Here the CDR3 DNA reads TGTGCCAGCAGCTTAGGTGGGGGACAGACCGAAAAACTGTTTTTT.